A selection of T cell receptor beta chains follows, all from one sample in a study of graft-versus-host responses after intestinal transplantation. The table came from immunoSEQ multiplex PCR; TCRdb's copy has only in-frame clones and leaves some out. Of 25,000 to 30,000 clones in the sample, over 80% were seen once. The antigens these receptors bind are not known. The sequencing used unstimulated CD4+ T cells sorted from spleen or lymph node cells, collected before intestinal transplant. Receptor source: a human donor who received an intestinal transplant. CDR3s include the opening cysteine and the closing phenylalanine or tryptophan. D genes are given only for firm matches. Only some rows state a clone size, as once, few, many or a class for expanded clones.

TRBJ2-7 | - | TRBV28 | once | CASSSTGAGVSYEQYF | TGTGCCAGCAGTTCTACTGGCGCTGGTGTCTCCTACGAGCAGTACTTC
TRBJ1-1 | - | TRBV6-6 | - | CASSYRRSSTEAFF | TGTGCCAGCAGTTACCGGAGATCGTCCACTGAAGCTTTCTTT
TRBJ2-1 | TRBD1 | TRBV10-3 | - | CAITPDRDYNEQFF | TGTGCCATCACTCCGGACAGGGACTACAATGAGCAGTTCTTC
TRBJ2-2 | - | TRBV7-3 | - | CASSAGQNTGELFF | TGTGCCAGCAGCGCCGGACAGAACACCGGGGAGCTGTTTTTT
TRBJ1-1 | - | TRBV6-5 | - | CASSYSRNTEAFF | TGTGCCAGCAGTTACTCGAGGAACACTGAAGCTTTCTTT
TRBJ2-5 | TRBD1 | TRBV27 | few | CASRETGEETQYF | TGTGCCAGCAGGGAGACAGGGGAAGAGACCCAGTACTTC
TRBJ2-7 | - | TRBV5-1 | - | CASSLRSEYEQYF | TGCGCCAGCAGCTTGCGTAGCGAGTACGAGCAGTACTTC
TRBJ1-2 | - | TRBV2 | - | CASSDPPQGGYTF | TGTGCCAGCAGTGACCCCCCCCAAGGAGGCTACACCTTC
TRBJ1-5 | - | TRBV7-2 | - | CASSLIKNQPQHF | TGTGCCAGCAGCTTAATTAAGAATCAGCCCCAGCATTTT
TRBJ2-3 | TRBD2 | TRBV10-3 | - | CAISEWVAGGTDTQYF | TGTGCCATCAGTGAGTGGGTAGCGGGAGGCACAGATACGCAGTATTTT
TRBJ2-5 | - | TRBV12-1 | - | CASSFEGLAGTGETQYF | TGTGCCAGCAGCTTTGAGGGGCTAGCGGGGACGGGAGAGACCCAGTACTTC
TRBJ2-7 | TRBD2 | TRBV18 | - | CASSPGLAGSYEQYF | TGTGCCAGCTCACCAGGACTAGCGGGAAGCTACGAGCAGTACTTC
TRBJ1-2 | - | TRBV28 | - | CASRIVNYGYTF | TGTGCCAGCAGAATAGTCAACTATGGCTACACCTTC
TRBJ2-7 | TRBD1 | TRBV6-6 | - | CASRKRTGSSYEQYF | TGTGCCAGCAGGAAGAGGACAGGGAGCTCCTACGAGCAGTACTTC
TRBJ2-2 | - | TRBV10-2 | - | CASSVEVTGELFF | TGCGCCAGCAGTGTTGAGGTAACCGGGGAGCTGTTTTTT
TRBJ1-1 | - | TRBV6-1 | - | CASSETLNTEAFF | TGTGCCAGCAGTGAGACACTGAACACTGAAGCTTTCTTT
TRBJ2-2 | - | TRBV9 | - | CASNRQLNTGELFF | TGTGCCAGCAACCGGCAGCTCAACACCGGGGAGCTGTTTTTT
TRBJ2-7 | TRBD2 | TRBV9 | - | CASSGGSGAYEQYF | TGTGCCAGCAGCGGAGGGAGCGGGGCCTACGAGCAGTACTTC
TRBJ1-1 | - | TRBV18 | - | CASSPWQGLNTEAFF | TGTGCCAGCTCACCATGGCAGGGGTTGAACACTGAAGCTTTCTTT
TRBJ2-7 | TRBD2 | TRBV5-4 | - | CASSEGLAGDLYEQYF | TGTGCCAGCAGCGAGGGACTAGCGGGGGATCTCTACGAGCAGTACTTC
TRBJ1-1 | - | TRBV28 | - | CASRQTSEAFF | TGTGCCAGCAGGCAGACCTCTGAAGCTTTCTTT
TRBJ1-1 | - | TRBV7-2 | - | CASSFIGVGTAEAFF | TGTGCCAGCAGCTTTATCGGCGTAGGCACGGCTGAAGCTTTCTTT
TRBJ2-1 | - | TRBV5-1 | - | CASSLGPDNEQFF | TGCGCCAGCAGCTTGGGGCCCGACAATGAGCAGTTCTTC
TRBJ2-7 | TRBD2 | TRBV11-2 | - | CASSHPSGVSYEQYF | TGTGCCAGCAGCCACCCTAGCGGGGTGTCCTACGAGCAGTACTTC
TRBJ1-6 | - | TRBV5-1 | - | CASSLTGRPYNSPLHF | TGCGCCAGCAGCCTAACAGGGCGGCCCTATAATTCACCCCTCCACTTT
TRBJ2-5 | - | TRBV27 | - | CASSLQQGGGETQYF | TGTGCCAGCAGTTTACAACAGGGAGGCGGAGAGACCCAGTACTTC
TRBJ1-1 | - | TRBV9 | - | CASSLRGDPMNTEAFF | TGTGCCAGCAGTCTCAGGGGCGACCCAATGAACACTGAAGCTTTCTTT
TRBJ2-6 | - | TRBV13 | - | CASSSEQLSTSRANVLTF | TGTGCCAGCAGCAGTGAACAGCTGAGTACAAGTCGGGCCAACGTCCTGACTTTC
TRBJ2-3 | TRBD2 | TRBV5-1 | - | CASSSRGTDTQYF | TGCGCCAGCAGCTCGCGGGGGACAGATACGCAGTATTTT
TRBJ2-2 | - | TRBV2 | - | CASSQDSAVRTGELFF | TGTGCCAGCAGTCAAGACAGTGCCGTAAGGACCGGGGAGCTGTTTTTT
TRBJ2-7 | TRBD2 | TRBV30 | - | CAWTSGRSNSYEQYF | TGTGCCTGGACTAGCGGGAGGTCAAATTCCTACGAGCAGTACTTC
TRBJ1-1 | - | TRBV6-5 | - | CASSLSRDTEAFF | TGTGCCAGCAGCCTCTCTAGAGACACTGAAGCTTTCTTT
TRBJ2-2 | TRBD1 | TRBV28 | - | CATPGDRGLPGELFF | TGTGCCACCCCTGGGGACAGGGGGCTCCCCGGGGAGCTGTTTTTT
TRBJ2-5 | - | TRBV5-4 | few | CASTRAGRPGALGETQYF | TGTGCCAGCACCCGCGCCGGACGACCGGGCGCACTAGGGGAGACCCAGTACTTC
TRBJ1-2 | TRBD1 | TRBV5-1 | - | CASSLGQGIYGYTF | TGCGCCAGCAGCCTAGGACAGGGGATCTATGGCTACACCTTC
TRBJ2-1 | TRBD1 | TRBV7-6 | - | CASSPRGSSYNEQFF | TGTGCCAGCAGCCCCAGGGGGAGCTCCTACAATGAGCAGTTCTTC
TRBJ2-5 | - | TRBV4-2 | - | CASSQDPNRRGETQYF | TGTGCCAGCAGCCAAGATCCCAACAGAAGGGGAGAGACCCAGTACTTC
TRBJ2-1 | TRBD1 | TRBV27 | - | CASYTYAGQGYNEQFF | TGTGCCAGCTATACTTACGCGGGACAGGGATACAATGAGCAGTTCTTC
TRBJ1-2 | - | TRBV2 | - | CASSGPSDYGYTF | TGTGCCAGCAGTGGACCCTCCGACTATGGCTACACCTTC
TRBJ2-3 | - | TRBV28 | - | CASREGTSSTDTQYF | TGTGCCAGCAGAGAAGGGACAAGCAGCACAGATACGCAGTATTTT
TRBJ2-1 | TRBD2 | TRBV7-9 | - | CASSESGTRGLNEQFF | TGTGCCAGCAGCGAGTCCGGGACTAGGGGTCTCAATGAGCAGTTCTTC
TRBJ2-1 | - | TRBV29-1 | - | CSVVSSVVYNEQFF | TGCAGCGTTGTATCTAGCGTAGTATACAATGAGCAGTTCTTC
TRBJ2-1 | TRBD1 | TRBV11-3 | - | CASSLSTGGRGEQFF | TGTGCCAGCAGCTTAAGCACAGGGGGCAGGGGTGAGCAGTTCTTC
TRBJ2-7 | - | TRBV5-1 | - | CASSLDDLGEYEQYF | TGCGCCAGCAGCTTGGACGATCTGGGGGAATACGAGCAGTACTTC
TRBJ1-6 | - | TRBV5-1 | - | CASSLAQGNSPLHF | TGCGCCAGCAGCTTGGCGCAGGGCAATTCACCCCTCCACTTT
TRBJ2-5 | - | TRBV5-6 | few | CASSLVSREETQYF | TGTGCCAGCAGCTTGGTATCCAGGGAAGAGACCCAGTACTTC
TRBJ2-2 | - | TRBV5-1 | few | CASSLRDPRGHGELFF | TGCGCCAGCAGCTTGAGGGATCCCCGGGGGCACGGGGAGCTGTTTTTT
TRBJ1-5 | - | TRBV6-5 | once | CASRNRWNQPQHF | TGTGCCAGCAGGAACAGGTGGAATCAGCCCCAGCATTTT
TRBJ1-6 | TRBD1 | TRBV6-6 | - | CASSYSTGGDNSPLHF | TGTGCCAGCAGTTACTCGACAGGGGGCGATAATTCACCCCTCCACTTT
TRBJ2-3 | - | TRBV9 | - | CASSVAFTDTQYF | TGTGCCAGCAGCGTAGCTTTCACAGATACGCAGTATTTT
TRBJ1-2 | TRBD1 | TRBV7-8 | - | CASSLGDSAYGYTF | TGTGCCAGCAGCTTAGGGGACAGCGCCTATGGCTACACCTTC